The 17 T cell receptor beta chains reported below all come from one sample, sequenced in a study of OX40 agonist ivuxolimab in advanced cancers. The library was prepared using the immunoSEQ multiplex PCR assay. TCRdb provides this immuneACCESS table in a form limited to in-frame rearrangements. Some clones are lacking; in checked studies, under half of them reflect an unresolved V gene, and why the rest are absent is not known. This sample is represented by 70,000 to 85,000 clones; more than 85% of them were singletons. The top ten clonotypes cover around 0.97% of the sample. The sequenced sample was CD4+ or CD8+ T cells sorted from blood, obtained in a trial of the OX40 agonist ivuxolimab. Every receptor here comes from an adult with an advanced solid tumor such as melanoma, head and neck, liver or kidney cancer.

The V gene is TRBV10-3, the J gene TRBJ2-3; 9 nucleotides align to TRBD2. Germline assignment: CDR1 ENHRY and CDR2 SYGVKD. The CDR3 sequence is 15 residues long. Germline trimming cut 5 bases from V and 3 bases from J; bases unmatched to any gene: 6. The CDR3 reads CAISSLAGATDTQYF. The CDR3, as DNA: TGTGCCATCAGTTCTTTAGCGGGAGCGACAGATACGCAGTATTTT.

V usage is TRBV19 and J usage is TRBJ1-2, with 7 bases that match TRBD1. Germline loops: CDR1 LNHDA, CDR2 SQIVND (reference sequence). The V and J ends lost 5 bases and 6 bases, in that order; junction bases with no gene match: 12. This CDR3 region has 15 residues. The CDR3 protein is CASSGADREGNGYTF. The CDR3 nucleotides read TGTGCCAGTAGTGGAGCCGACAGGGAAGGGAATGGCTACACCTTC. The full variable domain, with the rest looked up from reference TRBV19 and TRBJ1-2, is DGGITQSPKYLFRKEGQNVTLSCEQNLNHDAMYWYRQDPGQGLRLIYYSQIVNDFQKGDIAEGYSVSREKKESFPLTVTSAQKNPTAFYLCASSGADREGNGYTFGSGTRLTVV.

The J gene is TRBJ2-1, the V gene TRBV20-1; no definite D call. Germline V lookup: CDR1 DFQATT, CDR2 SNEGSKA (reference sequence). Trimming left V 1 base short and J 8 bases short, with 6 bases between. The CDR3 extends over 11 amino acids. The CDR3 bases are TGCAGTGCTAGAGGTTTCGATGAGCAGTTCTTC. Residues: CSARGFDEQFF.

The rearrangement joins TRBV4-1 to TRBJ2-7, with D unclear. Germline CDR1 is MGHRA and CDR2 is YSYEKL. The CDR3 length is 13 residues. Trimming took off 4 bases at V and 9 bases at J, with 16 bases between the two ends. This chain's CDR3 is CASSRTTSHGQYF. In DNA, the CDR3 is TGCGCCAGCAGCCGAACTACAAGCCATGGGCAGTACTTC.

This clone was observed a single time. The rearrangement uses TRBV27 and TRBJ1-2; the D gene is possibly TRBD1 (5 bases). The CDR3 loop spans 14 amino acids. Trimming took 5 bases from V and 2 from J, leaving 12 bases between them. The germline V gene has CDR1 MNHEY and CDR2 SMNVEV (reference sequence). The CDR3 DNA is TGTGCCAGCAGTCCGGGACGCTACAACTATGGCTACACCTTC. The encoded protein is CASSPGRYNYGYTF.

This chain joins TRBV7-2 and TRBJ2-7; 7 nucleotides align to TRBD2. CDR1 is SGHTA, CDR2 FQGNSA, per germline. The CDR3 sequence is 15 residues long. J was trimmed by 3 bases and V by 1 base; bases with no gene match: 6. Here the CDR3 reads CASSLEAGTFYEQYF. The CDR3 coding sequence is TGTGCCAGCAGCTTAGAAGCGGGGACCTTCTACGAGCAGTACTTC.

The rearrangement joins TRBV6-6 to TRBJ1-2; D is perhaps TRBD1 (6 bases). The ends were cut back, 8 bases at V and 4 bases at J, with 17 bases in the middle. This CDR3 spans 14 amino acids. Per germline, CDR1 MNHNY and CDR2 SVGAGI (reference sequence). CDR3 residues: CASGPNGGFYGYTF. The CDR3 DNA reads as TGTGCCAGCGGACCGAATGGGGGCTTCTATGGCTACACCTTC.

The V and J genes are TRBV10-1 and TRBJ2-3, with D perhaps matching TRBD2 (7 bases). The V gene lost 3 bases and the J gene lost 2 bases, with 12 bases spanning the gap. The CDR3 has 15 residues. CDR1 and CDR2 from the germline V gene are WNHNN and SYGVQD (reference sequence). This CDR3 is CASSDRGAYTDTQYF. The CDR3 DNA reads TGCGCCAGCAGTGATCGGGGGGCCTACACAGATACGCAGTATTTT.

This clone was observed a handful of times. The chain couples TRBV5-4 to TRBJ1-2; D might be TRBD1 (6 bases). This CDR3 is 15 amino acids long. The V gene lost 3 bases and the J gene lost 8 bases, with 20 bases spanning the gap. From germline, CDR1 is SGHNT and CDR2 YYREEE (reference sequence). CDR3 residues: CASSSNRALSEGYTF. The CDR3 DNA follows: TGTGCCAGCAGCTCTAACAGGGCTCTCTCTGAGGGCTACACCTTC.

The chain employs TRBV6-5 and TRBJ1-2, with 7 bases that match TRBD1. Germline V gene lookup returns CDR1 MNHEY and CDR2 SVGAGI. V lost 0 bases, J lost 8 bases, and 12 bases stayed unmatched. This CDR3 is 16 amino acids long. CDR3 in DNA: TGTGCCAGCAGTTACTCTGACAGGGTGGCAACGGGGGGCTACACCTTC. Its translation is CASSYSDRVATGGYTF.

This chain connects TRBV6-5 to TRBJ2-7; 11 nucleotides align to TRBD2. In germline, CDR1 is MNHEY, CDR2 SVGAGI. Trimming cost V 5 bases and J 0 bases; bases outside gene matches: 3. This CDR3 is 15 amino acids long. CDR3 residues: CASSLTSGSSYEQYF. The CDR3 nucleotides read TGTGCCAGCAGTCTTACTAGCGGGAGCTCCTACGAGCAGTACTTC.

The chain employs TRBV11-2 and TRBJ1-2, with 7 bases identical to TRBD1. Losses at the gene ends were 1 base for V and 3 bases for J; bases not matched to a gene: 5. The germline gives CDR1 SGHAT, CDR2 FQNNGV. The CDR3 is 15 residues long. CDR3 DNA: TGTGCCAGCAGCTTAGGGTCAGGGGGTGACTATGGCTACACCTTC. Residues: CASSLGSGGDYGYTF.

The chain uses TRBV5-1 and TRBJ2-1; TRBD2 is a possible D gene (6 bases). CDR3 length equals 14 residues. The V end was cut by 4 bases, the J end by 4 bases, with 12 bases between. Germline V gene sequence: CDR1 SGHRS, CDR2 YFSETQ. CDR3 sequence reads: CASSPDGGYNEQFF. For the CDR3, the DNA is TGCGCCAGCAGCCCCGACGGGGGATACAATGAGCAGTTCTTC.

The DNA of the CDR3 is TGCGCCAGCAGCCAAGGGACTTCTCAGGGGGAGACCCAGTACTTC. This sequence encodes CASSQGTSQGETQYF. The rearrangement joins TRBV4-1 to TRBJ2-5; perhaps TRBD1 as D (6 bases). V gave up 1 base and J gave up 5 bases, with 14 bases separating them. CDR3 length equals 15 residues. The V gene's germline CDR1 is MGHRA and CDR2 YSYEKL.

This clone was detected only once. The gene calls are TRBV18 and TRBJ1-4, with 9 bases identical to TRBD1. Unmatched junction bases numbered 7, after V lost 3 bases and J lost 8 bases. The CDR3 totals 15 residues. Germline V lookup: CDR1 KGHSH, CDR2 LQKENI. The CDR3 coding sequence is TGTGCCAGCTCACCGCAGACAGGGGGAACGGAAAAACTGTTTTTT. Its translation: CASSPQTGGTEKLFF.

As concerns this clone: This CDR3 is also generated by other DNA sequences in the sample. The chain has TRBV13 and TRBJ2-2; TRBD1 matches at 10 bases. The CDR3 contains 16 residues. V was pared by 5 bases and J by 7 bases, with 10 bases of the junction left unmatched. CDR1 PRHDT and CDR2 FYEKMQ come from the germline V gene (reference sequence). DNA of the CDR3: TGTGCCAGCAGCCGTCCGGGACAGGGGAGTGGCGGGGAGCTGTTTTTT. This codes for CASSRPGQGSGGELFF. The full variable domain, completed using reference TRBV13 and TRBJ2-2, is AAGVIQSPRHLIKEKRETATLKCYPIPRHDTVYWYQQGPGQDPQFLISFYEKMQSDKGSIPDRFSAQQFSDYHSELNMSSLELGDSALYFCASSRPGQGSGGELFFGEGSRLTVL.

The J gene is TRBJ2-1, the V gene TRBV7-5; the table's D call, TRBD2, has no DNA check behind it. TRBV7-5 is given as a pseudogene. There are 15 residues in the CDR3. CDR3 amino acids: CARSTRTSGYNEQFF. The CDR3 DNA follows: TGTGCCAGAAGCACCCGGACTAGCGGCTACAATGAGCAGTTCTTC.